The 18 T cell receptor beta chains in this list originate from one sample, sequenced in a study of blood T cell repertoires in COVID-19. Clones were read by immunoSEQ multiplex PCR, and TCRdb kept only the in-frame ones, dropping some. The sample consists of 200,000 to 250,000 clones, about four fifths of them appearing once. Material: PBMCs or T cells enriched from blood (not recorded which). These TCRs come from a woman between 45 and 60 years old with acute COVID-19.

J is TRBJ1-5 and V is TRBV12-5; no firm D call. The CDR3 runs 16 residues. Per germline, CDR1 LGHNT and CDR2 FRNRAP. V lost 4 bases to trimming and J lost 0 bases, with 13 bases between them. CDR3 sequence: CASGSGSGSSNQPQHF. Here the CDR3 DNA reads TGTGCTAGTGGTTCGGGGTCGGGAAGTAGCAATCAGCCCCAGCATTTT.

This chain links TRBV7-9 with TRBJ1-6; D not resolved. Looked up from germline, CDR1 is SEHNR and CDR2 is FQNEAQ (reference sequence). There are 15 residues in the CDR3. The V and J ends lost 3 bases and 7 bases respectively, with 13 bases between them. In nucleotides, the CDR3 is TGTGCCAGCAGCTTCAAGTCGGGGATAAATTCACCCCTCCACTTT. Protein: CASSFKSGINSPLHF.

This chain uses TRBV29-1 with TRBJ1-2; TRBD1 matches at 8 bases. The germline V gene has CDR1 SQVTM and CDR2 ANQGSEA. This CDR3 spans 15 amino acids. V lost 1 base and J lost 4; bases outside the gene matches: 8. The CDR3 coding sequence is TGCAGCGTTGAAGGAGGGCAGGGGGCGATCTATGGCTACACCTTC. Protein product: CSVEGGQGAIYGYTF.

The chain joins TRBV5-6 to TRBJ2-7; weak D call: TRBD2 (5 bases). The V end lost 7 bases, the J end lost 11 bases, and 25 bases lay between the germline ends. The germline CDR1 and CDR2 sequences are SGHDT and YYEEEE. The CDR3 is 14 residues long. The CDR3 loop reads CASRNRGDRVFEYF. Here the CDR3 DNA reads TGTGCCAGCCGCAACCGGGGAGACCGAGTCTTTGAGTACTTC. Variable domain in full (rest from reference TRBV5-6 and TRBJ2-7): DAGVTQSPTHLIKTRGQQVTLRCSPKSGHDTVSWYQQALGQGPQFIFQYYEEEERQRGNFPDRFSGHQFPNYSSELNVNALLLGDSALYLCASRNRGDRVFEYFGPGTRLTVT.

This sequence joins TRBV6-5 and TRBJ1-6; 7 bases are shared with TRBD1. CDR1 MNHEY and CDR2 SVGAGI come from the germline V gene. This CDR3 has 16 residues. V lost 2 bases to trimming and J lost 3 bases; unmatched junction nucleotides: 4. Written as DNA, the CDR3 is TGTGCCAGCAGTTACAACCGGGACAGCTATAATTCACCCCTCCACTTT. Protein sequence: CASSYNRDSYNSPLHF.

V usage is TRBV9 and J usage is TRBJ2-3, with 9 bases that match TRBD2. Looked up from germline, CDR1 is SGDLS and CDR2 is YYNGEE. This CDR3 is built from 14 residues. V dropped 5 bases and J dropped 4; count of bases not matched to a gene: 5. CDR3 DNA sequence: TGTGCCAGCAGTTCTAGCGGGACGGCAGATACGCAGTATTTT. Its protein is CASSSSGTADTQYF.

The V gene is TRBV11-3, the J gene TRBJ1-1; 8 nucleotides line up with TRBD1. The CDR3 covers 17 residues. Germline CDR1 and CDR2: SGHNT and YENEEA. V trimming: 5 bases; J trimming: 0 bases; junction bases outside the gene matches: 11. DNA of the CDR3: TGTGCCAGCAGCCAAAGGACAGGGAGGGGATTGAACACTGAAGCTTTCTTT. This translates into CASSQRTGRGLNTEAFF.

CDR3 nucleotides: TGTGCCAGCAGCCAAGTTCCTAACTTACTAGCGGGGGGGTTGGCAGATACGCAGTATTTT. It is translated as CASSQVPNLLAGGLADTQYF. This chain uses TRBV3-1 (or the pseudogene TRBV3-2) with TRBJ2-3; the match to TRBD2 covers 13 bases. This CDR3 region has 20 residues. The J segment lost 4 bases and the V segment lost 1 base, leaving 14 bases of the junction unmatched. CDR1 is LGHDT, CDR2 YNNKEL, per germline (reference sequence).

This clone was recorded at least ten times. The rearrangement uses TRBV28 and TRBJ1-1; 9 bases are a match to TRBD1. V lost 7 bases, J lost 4 bases, and 4 bases stayed unmatched. Per germline, CDR1 MDHEN and CDR2 SYDVKM. CDR3 size: 13 residues. This CDR3 is CASKRDRVTEAFF. CDR3 in DNA: TGTGCCAGCAAACGGGACAGGGTCACTGAAGCTTTCTTT.

The chain recombines TRBV2 with TRBJ2-4; TRBD1 agrees at 7 bases. The CDR3 extends over 15 amino acids. Losses at the gene ends were 4 bases for V and 4 bases for J; bases not matched to a gene: 7. In germline, CDR1 is SNHLY, CDR2 FYNNEI. CDR3 protein: CASSVDWGQKNIQYF. CDR3 nucleotides: TGTGCCAGCAGTGTGGATTGGGGACAGAAAAACATTCAGTACTTC. The full variable domain, rest sourced from reference TRBV2 and TRBJ2-4, is EPEVTQTPSHQVTQMGQEVILRCVPISNHLYFYWYRQILGQKVEFLVSFYNNEISEKSEIFDDQFSVERPDGSNFTLKIRSTKLEDSAMYFCASSVDWGQKNIQYFGAGTRLSVL.

V is TRBV2 and J is TRBJ2-2; TRBD1 aligns across 8 bases. The V and J ends lost 5 bases and 1 base, in that order; junction bases with no gene match: 6. Germline-derived CDR1 and CDR2 are SNHLY and FYNNEI. The CDR3 has 16 amino acids. In DNA, the CDR3 is TGTGCCAGCAGTAGGGTCGGGACAGGGAACACCGGGGAGCTGTTTTTT. As protein: CASSRVGTGNTGELFF.

The chain couples TRBV5-1 to TRBJ1-1, with D possibly matching TRBD1 (6 bases). Germline V gene lookup returns CDR1 SGHRS and CDR2 YFSETQ. Trimming took 0 bases from V and 7 from J, leaving 16 bases between them. The CDR3 sequence is 15 residues long. The CDR3 nucleotides read TGCGCCAGCAGCTTGGTGCAGGGGATGGCGGTTGAAGCTTTCTTT. This gives the protein CASSLVQGMAVEAFF. Filled out from reference TRBV5-1 and TRBJ1-1, the complete variable domain reads KAGVTQTPRYLIKTRGQQVTLSCSPISGHRSVSWYQQTPGQGLQFLFEYFSETQRNKGNFPGRFSGRQFSNSRSEMNVSTLELGDSALYLCASSLVQGMAVEAFFGQGTRLTVV.

This clone has just one count. This chain uses TRBV18 with TRBJ2-5; TRBD1 matches 8 bases. V lost 3 bases to trimming and J lost 6 bases; unmatched junction nucleotides: 9. There are 15 residues in the CDR3. Germline V gives CDR1 KGHSH, CDR2 LQKENI. Here the CDR3 reads CASSPPGTGWQTQYF. The CDR3 DNA follows: TGTGCCAGCTCACCTCCCGGGACAGGCTGGCAGACCCAGTACTTC. Full variable domain (outside the CDR3, taken from reference TRBV18 and TRBJ2-5): NAGVMQNPRHLVRRRGQEARLRCSPMKGHSHVYWYRQLPEEGLKFMVYLQKENIIDESGMPKERFSAEFPKEGPSILRIQQVVRGDSAAYFCASSPPGTGWQTQYFGPGTRLLVL.

This clone has at least ten counts. This CDR3 reads CASSPSERGSQYF. DNA of the CDR3: TGTGCCAGCTCACCCTCCGAACGGGGGTCCCAGTACTTC. The genes are TRBV18 and TRBJ2-5, with a tentative D call TRBD2 (6 bases). Trimming took off 3 bases at V and 9 bases at J, with 14 bases between the two ends. The CDR3 contains 13 residues. Germline V gene sequence: CDR1 KGHSH, CDR2 LQKENI. The entire variable domain, with the rest obtained from reference TRBV18 and TRBJ2-5, is as follows: NAGVMQNPRHLVRRRGQEARLRCSPMKGHSHVYWYRQLPEEGLKFMVYLQKENIIDESGMPKERFSAEFPKEGPSILRIQQVVRGDSAAYFCASSPSERGSQYFGPGTRLLVL.

V and J are TRBV9 and TRBJ2-6; D is perhaps TRBD1 (5 bases). CDR1 is SGDLS, CDR2 YYNGEE, per germline. The CDR3 is 20 residues long. The V end was cut by 4 bases, the J end by 4 bases, with 27 bases between. The CDR3 reads CASSSPFRADFEEGANVLTF. In nucleotides, the CDR3 is TGTGCCAGCAGCTCCCCCTTCAGGGCAGACTTCGAGGAGGGGGCCAACGTCCTGACTTTC.

The chain carries TRBV28 and TRBJ2-5; TRBD1 agrees at 7 bases. Germline CDR1 MDHEN, CDR2 SYDVKM. V lost 8 bases and J lost 7; bases outside the gene matches: 10. The CDR3 contains 13 residues. CDR3 nucleotides: TGTGCCAGCCGCCAGATAAACAGGGGGACCCAGTACTTC. It codes for CASRQINRGTQYF.

The chain carries TRBV11-2 and TRBJ2-7; D is possibly TRBD1 (5 bases). CDR3 length equals 13 residues. Germline values: CDR1 SGHAT, CDR2 FQNNGV. V shed 2 bases and J shed 3 bases, with 8 bases lying between them. CDR3 sequence reads: CASSLFQGYEQYF. CDR3 DNA sequence: TGTGCCAGCAGCTTATTTCAGGGCTACGAGCAGTACTTC.

This clone has just one count. The chain uses TRBV6-5 and TRBJ2-5; D unclear. Germline V gives CDR1 MNHEY, CDR2 SVGAGI. The CDR3 has 16 amino acids. The V end lost 0 bases, the J end lost 6 bases, and 17 bases lay between the germline ends. The CDR3, as DNA: TGTGCCAGCAGTTACTCCCCGACTCCCCCTCAACAGACCCAGTACTTC. Translated, it gives CASSYSPTPPQQTQYF.